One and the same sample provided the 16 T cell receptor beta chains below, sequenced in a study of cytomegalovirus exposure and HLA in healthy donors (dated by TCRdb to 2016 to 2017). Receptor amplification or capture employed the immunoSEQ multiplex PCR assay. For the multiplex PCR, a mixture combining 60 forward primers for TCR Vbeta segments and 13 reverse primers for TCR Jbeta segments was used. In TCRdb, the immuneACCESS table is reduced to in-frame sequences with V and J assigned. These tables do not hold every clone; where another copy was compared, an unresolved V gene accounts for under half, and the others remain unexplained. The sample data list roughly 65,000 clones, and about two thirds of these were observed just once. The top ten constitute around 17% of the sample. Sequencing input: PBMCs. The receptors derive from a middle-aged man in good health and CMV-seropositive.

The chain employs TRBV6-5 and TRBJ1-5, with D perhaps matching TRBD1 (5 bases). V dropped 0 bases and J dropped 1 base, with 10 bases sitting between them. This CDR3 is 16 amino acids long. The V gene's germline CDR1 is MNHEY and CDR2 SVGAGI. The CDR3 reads CASSYSATVSNQPQHF. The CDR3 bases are TGTGCCAGCAGTTACTCCGCGACAGTAAGCAATCAGCCCCAGCATTTT.

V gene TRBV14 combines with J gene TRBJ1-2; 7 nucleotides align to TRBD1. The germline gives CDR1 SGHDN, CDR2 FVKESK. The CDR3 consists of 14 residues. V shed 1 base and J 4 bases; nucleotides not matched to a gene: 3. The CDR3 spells CASSQGQGGYGYTF. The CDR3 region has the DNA TGTGCCAGCAGCCAAGGACAGGGTGGCTATGGCTACACCTTC.

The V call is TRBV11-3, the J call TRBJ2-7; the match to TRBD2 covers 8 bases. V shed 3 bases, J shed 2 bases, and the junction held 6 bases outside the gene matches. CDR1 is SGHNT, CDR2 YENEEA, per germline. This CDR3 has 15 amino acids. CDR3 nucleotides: TGTGCCAGCAGCTTCTATGCGGGGGGTCCCTACGAGCAGTACTTC. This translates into CASSFYAGGPYEQYF.

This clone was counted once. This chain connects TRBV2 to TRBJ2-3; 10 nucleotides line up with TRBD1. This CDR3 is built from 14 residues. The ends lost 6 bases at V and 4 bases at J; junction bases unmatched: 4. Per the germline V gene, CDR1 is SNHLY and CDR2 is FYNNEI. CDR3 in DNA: TGTGCCAGCAGGGACGGACAGGGGGCAGATACGCAGTATTTT. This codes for CASRDGQGADTQYF.

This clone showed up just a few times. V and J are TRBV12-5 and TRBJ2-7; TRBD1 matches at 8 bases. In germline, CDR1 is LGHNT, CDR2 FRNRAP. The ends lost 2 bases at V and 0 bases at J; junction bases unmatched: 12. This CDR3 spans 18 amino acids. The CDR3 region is CASGLLPGQVSSSYEQYF. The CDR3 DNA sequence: TGTGCTAGTGGTTTGTTACCGGGACAGGTATCAAGCTCCTACGAGCAGTACTTC.

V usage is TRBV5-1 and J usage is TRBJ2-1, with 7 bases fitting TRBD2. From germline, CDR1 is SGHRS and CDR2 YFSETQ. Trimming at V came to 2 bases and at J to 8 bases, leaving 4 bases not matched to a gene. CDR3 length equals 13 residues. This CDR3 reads CASSFGGKDEQFF. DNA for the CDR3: TGCGCCAGCAGCTTCGGGGGGAAGGATGAGCAGTTCTTC.

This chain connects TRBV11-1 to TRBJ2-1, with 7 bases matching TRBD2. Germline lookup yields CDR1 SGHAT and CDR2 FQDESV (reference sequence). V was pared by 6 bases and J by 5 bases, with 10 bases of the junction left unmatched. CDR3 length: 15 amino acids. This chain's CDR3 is CASSSRASGDNEQFF. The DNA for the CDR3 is TGTGCCAGCAGTTCAAGGGCTAGCGGAGACAATGAGCAGTTCTTC.

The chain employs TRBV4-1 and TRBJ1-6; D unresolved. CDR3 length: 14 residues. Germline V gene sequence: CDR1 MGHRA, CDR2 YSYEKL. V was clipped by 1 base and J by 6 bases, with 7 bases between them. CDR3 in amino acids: CASSQVNSNSPLHF. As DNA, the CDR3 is TGCGCCAGCAGCCAAGTGAACAGTAATTCACCCCTCCACTTT.

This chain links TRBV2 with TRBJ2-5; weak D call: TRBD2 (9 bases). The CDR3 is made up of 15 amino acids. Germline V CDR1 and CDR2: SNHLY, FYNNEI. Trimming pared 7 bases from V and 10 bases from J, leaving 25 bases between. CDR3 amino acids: CASNQGATAGGGQYF. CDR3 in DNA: TGTGCCAGCAACCAGGGGGCTACAGCGGGGGGTGGCCAGTACTTC.

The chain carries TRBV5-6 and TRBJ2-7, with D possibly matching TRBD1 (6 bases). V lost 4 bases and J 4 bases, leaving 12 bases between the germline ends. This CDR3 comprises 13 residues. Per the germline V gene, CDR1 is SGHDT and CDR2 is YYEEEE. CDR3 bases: TGTGCCAGCAGCAGAGACAGGAAATACGAGCAGTACTTC. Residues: CASSRDRKYEQYF.

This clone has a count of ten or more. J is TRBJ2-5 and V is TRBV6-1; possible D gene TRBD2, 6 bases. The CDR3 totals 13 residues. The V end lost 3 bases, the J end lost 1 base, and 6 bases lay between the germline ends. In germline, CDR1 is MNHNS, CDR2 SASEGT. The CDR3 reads CASSERGQETQYF. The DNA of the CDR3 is TGTGCCAGCAGTGAGCGGGGCCAAGAGACCCAGTACTTC.

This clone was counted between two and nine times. CDR3 sequence: CASSIFTGGADTQYF. CDR3 nucleotide sequence: TGTGCCAGTAGTATATTCACGGGGGGAGCAGATACGCAGTATTTT. This chain connects TRBV19 to TRBJ2-3, with 7 bases aligning to TRBD2. V trimming: 2 bases; J trimming: 4 bases; junction bases outside the gene matches: 6. Germline assignment: CDR1 LNHDA and CDR2 SQIVND (reference sequence). This CDR3 is 15 amino acids long.

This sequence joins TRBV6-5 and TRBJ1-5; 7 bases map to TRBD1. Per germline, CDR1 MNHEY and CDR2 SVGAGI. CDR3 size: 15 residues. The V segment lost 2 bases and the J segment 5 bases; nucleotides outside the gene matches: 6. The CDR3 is CASSYGNRGDQPQHF. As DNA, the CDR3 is TGTGCCAGCAGTTACGGCAACAGGGGAGATCAGCCCCAGCATTTT.

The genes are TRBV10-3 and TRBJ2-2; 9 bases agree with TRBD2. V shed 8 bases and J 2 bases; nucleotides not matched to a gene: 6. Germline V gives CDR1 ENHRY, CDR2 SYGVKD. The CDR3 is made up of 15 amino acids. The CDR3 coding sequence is TGTGCCATCGCGGCTAGCGGGGATAACACCGGGGAGCTGTTTTTT. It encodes CAIAASGDNTGELFF.

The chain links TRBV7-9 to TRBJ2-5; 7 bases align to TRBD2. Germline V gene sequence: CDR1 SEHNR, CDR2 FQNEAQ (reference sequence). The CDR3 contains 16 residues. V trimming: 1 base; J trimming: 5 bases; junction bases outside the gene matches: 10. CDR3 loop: CASSLGSSSGGETQYF. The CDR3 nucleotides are TGTGCCAGCAGCTTAGGGTCTTCTAGCGGAGGGGAGACCCAGTACTTC.

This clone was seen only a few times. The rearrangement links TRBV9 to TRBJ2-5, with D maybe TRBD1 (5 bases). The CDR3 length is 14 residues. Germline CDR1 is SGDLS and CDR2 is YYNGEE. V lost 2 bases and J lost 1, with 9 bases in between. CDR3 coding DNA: TGTGCCAGCAGCGTTCGACAGAGCCAAGAGACCCAGTACTTC. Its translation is CASSVRQSQETQYF.